This T cell receptor (beta chain) was observed in a study of tumor-infiltrating lymphocytes in primary liver carcinoma. Turning to the study itself: The patient population consisted of men and women between 30 and 69 years of age. Study-wide results and caveats: The use of bulk unsorted samples meant that CD4+ and CD8+ repertoires were not compared.

Making TCR beta cDNA involved 400 to 600 ng total RNA and a constant-region primer. Slightly modified ARM-PCR, run as three nested multiplex PCR rounds, produced the TCR beta libraries. The first two PCR rounds used TRBV1-TRBV30 primers with a Cbeta primer, about 9 cycles each. MiXCR, run by TCRdb on the multiplex PCR reads, gives a single entry per CDR3 protein. The table has about 350,000 distinct CDR3 sequences, 65% seen once. Trimming shortened V by 11 bases and J by 3 bases, and 20 bases separated the two germline ends. Germline values: CDR1 PRHDT, CDR2 FYEKMQ (reference sequence). This CDR3 is built from 15 residues. In addition to blood RNA drawn from unsorted whole blood, germline DNA was extracted. With respect to this clonotype: The antigen is not known. A much larger clone sits a single nucleotide away, making a read error possible.

The sequencing input was peripheral blood. The TCR originated in a man between 35 and 55 years old with primary liver carcinoma and hepatitis B virus infection. V gene TRBV13 combines with J gene TRBJ2-1; D is possibly TRBD2 (6 bases). The CDR3 here is CAPWTIGVLYNEQFF. As DNA, the CDR3 is TGTGCCCCCTGGACTATCGGGGTACTCTACAATGAGCAGTTCTTC.